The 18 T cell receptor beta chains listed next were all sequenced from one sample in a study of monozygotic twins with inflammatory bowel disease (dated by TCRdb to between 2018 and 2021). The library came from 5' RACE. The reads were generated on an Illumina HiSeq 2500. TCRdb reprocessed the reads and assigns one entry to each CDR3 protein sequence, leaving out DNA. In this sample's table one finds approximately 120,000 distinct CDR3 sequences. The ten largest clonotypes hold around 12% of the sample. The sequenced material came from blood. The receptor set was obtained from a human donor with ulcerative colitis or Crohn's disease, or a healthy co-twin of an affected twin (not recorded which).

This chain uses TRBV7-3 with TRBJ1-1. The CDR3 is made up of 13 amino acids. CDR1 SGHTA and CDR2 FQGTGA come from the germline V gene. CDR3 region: CASSFVRPTEAFF.

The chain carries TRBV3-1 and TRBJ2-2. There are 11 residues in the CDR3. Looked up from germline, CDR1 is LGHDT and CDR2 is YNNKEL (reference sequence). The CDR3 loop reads CASSQGGELFF.

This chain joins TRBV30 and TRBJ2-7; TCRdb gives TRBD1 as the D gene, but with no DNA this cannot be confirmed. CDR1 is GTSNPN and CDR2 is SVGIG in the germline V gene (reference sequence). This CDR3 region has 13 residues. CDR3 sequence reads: CAWSWGLTYEQYF.

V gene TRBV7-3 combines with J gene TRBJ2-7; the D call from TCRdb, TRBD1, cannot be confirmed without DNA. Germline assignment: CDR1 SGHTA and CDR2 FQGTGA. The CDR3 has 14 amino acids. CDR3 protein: CASSLGTGKSEQYF.

CDR3 loop: CASSPWGGHASGYTF. The chain recombines TRBV5-1 with TRBJ1-2; TCRdb designates TRBD1, a call that cannot be tested without DNA. CDR3 length: 15 residues. The germline gives CDR1 SGHRS, CDR2 YFSETQ. The full variable domain, in which reference TRBV5-1 and TRBJ1-2 provide the parts outside the CDR3, is KAGVTQTPRYLIKTRGQQVTLSCSPISGHRSVSWYQQTPGQGLQFLFEYFSETQRNKGNFPGRFSGRQFSNSRSEMNVSTLELGDSALYLCASSPWGGHASGYTFGSGTRLTVV.

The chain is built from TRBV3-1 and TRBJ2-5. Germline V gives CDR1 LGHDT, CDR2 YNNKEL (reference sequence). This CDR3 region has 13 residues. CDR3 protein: CASSSGPLETQYF.

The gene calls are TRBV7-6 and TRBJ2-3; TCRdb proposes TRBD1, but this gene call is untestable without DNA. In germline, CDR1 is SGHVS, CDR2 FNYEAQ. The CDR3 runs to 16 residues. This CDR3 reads CASSLRQGGEGGTQYF.

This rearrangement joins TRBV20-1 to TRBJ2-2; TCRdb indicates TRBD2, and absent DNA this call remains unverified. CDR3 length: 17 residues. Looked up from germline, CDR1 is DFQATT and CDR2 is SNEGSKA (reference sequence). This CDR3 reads CSARGLAGRPFTGELFF.

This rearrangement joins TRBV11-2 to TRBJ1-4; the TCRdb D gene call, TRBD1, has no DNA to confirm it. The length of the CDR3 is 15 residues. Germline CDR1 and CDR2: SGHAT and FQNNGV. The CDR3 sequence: CASTPAGAANEKLFF. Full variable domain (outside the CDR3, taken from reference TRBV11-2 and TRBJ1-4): EAGVAQSPRYKIIEKRQSVAFWCNPISGHATLYWYQQILGQGPKLLIQFQNNGVVDDSQLPKDRFSAERLKGVDSTLKIQPAKLEDSAVYLCASTPAGAANEKLFFGSGTQLSVL.

The CDR3 loop reads CSAIPGSTDTQYF. V gene TRBV20-1 combines with J gene TRBJ2-3; the TCRdb call, TRBD1, lacks DNA for checking. Germline-derived CDR1 and CDR2 are DFQATT and SNEGSKA (reference sequence). The CDR3 has 13 residues.

The CDR3 loop is CASSLEGQSNYEQYF. The V call is TRBV5-1, the J call TRBJ2-7; there is no DNA to check the TCRdb D call of TRBD2. The CDR3 runs 15 residues. Germline loops: CDR1 SGHRS, CDR2 YFSETQ.

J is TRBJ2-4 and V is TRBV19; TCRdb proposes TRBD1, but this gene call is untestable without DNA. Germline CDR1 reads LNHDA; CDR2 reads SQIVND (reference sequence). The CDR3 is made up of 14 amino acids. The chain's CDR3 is CASSIGGGTNMQYF.

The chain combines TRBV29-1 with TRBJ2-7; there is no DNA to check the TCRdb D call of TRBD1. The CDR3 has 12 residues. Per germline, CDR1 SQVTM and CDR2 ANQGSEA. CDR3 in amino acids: CSVVTESGEQYF.

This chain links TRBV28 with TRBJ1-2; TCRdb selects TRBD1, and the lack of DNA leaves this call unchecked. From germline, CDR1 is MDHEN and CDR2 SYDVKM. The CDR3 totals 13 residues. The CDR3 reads CASSRGTTYGYTF.

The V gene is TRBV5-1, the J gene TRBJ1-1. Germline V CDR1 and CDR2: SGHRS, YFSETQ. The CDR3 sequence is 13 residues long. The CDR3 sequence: CASSPDTNTEAFF.

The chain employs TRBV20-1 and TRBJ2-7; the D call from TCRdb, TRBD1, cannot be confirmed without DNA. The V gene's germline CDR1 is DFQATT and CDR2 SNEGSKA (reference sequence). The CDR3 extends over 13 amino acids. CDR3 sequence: CSAQTRAVYEQYF.

The CDR3 loop reads CASSPLRPGPNEKLFF. The chain carries TRBV18 and TRBJ1-4; TCRdb's D call, TRBD1, is unchecked because there is no DNA. The germline gives CDR1 KGHSH, CDR2 LQKENI. The CDR3 consists of 16 residues. The whole variable domain, filled in from reference TRBV18 and TRBJ1-4, reads NAGVMQNPRHLVRRRGQEARLRCSPMKGHSHVYWYRQLPEEGLKFMVYLQKENIIDESGMPKERFSAEFPKEGPSILRIQQVVRGDSAAYFCASSPLRPGPNEKLFFGSGTQLSVL.

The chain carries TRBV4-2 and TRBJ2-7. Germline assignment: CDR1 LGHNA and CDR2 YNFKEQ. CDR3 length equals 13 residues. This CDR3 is CASSQELSYEQYF.